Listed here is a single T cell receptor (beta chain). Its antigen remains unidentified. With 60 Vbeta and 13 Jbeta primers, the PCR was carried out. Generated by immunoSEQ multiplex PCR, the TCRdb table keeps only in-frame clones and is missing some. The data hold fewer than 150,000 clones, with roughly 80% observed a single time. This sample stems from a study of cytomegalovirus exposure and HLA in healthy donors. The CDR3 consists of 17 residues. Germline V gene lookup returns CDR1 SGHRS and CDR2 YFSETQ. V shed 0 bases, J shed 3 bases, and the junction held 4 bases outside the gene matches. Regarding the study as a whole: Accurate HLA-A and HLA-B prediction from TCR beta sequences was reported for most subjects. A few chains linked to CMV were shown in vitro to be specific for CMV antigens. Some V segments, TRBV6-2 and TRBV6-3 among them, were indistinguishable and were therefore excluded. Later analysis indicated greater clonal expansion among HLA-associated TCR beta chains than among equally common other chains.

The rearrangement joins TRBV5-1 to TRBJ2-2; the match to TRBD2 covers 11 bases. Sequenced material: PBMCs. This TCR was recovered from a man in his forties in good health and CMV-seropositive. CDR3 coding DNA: TGCGCCAGCAGCTTGGAACTAGCGGGGGACTACACCGGGGAGCTGTTTTTT. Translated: CASSLELAGDYTGELFF.